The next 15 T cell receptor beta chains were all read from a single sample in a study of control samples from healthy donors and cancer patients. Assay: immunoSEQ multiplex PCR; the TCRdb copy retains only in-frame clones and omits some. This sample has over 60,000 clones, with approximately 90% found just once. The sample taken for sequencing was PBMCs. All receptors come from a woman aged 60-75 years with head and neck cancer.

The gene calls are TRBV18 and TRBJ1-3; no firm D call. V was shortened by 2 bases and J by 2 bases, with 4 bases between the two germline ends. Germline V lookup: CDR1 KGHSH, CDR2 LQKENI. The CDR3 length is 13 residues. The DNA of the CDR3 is TGTGCCAGCTCACCAACCACTGGAAACACCATATATTTT. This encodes CASSPTTGNTIYF.

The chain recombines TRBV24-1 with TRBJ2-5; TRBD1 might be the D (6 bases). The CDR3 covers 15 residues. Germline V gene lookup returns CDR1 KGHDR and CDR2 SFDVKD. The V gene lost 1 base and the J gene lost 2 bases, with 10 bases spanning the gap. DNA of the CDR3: TGTGCCACCAGTGATTTAAGGGACACACAAGAGACCCAGTACTTC. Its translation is CATSDLRDTQETQYF.

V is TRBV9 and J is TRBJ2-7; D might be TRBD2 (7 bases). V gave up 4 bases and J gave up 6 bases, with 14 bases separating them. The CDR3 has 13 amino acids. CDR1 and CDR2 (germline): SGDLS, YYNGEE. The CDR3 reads CASSQGTISEQYF. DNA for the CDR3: TGTGCCAGCAGCCAGGGGACTATCAGCGAGCAGTACTTC.

CDR3 in amino acids: CASSQGEGSNYGYTF. DNA of the CDR3: TGCGCCAGCAGCCAAGGGGAAGGATCTAACTATGGCTACACCTTC. This chain uses TRBV4-3 with TRBJ1-2; D gene unclear. The germline CDR1 and CDR2 sequences are LGHNA and YSLEER. The CDR3 runs to 15 residues. V was shortened by 1 base and J by 0 bases, with 9 bases between the two germline ends.

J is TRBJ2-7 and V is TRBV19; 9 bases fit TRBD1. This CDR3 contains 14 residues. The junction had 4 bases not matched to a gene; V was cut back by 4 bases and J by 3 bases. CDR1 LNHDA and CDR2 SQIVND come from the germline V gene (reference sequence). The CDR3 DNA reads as TGTGCCAGTAGTAATAGGGACAGGGACTACGAGCAGTACTTC. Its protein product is CASSNRDRDYEQYF.

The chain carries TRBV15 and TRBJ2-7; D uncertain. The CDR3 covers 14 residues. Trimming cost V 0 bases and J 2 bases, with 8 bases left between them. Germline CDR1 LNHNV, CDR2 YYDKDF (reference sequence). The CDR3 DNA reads TGTGCCACCAGCAGAGATCTTAGTCCCTACGAGCAGTACTTC. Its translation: CATSRDLSPYEQYF.

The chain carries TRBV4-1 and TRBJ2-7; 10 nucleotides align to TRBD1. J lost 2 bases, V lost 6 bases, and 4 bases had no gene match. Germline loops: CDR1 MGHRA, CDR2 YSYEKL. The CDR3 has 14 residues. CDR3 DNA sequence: TGCGCCAGCAGTACCGGGACAGGGGCCTACGAGCAGTACTTC. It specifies CASSTGTGAYEQYF.

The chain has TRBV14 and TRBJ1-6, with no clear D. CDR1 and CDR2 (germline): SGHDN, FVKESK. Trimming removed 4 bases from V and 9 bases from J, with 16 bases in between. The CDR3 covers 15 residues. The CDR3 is CASSLLLDPGSPLHF. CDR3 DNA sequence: TGTGCCAGCAGCCTGCTTCTGGATCCAGGTTCACCCCTCCACTTT.

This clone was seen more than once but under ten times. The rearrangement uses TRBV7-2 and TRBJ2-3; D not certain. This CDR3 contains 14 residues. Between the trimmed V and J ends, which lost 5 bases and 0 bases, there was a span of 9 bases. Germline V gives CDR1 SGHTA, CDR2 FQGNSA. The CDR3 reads CASSQDHSTDTQYF. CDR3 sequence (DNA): TGTGCCAGCAGCCAAGACCACAGCACAGATACGCAGTATTTT.

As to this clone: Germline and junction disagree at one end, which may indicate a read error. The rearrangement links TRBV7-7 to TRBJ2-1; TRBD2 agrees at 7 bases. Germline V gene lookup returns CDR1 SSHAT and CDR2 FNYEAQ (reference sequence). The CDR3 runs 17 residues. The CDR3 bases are TGTGCTAGCAGCTTAGCGCCCCCCGGAGCGGGATACAATGAGCAGTTCTTC. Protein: CASSLAPPGAGYNEQFF.

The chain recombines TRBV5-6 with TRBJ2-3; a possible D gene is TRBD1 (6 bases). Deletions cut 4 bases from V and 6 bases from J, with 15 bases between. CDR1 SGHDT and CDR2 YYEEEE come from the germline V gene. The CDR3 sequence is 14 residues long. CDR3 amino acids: CASSVLQGPDTQYF. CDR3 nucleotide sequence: TGTGCCAGCAGCGTACTACAGGGCCCCGATACGCAGTATTTT.

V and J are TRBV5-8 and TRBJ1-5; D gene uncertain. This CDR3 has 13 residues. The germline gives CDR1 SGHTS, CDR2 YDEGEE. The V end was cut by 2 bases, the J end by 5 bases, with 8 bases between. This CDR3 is CASSFGRDQPQHF. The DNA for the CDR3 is TGTGCCAGCAGCTTTGGAAGAGATCAGCCCCAGCATTTT.

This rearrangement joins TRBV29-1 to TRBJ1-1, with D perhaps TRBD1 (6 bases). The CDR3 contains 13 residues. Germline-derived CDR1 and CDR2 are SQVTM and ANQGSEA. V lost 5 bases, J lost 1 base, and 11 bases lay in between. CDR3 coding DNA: TGCAGCGTTTACAGGGCGACGAACACTGAAGCTTTCTTT. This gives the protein CSVYRATNTEAFF.

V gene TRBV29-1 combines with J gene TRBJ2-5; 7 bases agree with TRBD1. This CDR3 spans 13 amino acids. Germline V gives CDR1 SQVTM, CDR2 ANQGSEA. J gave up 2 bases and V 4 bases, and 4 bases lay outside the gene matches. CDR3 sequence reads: CSVAGTVQETQYF. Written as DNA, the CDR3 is TGCAGCGTTGCCGGGACAGTACAAGAGACCCAGTACTTC.

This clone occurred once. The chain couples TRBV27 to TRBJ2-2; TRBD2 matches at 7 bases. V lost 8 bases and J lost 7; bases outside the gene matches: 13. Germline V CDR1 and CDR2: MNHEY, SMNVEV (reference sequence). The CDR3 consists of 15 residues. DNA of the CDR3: TGTGCCAGCCGTGACCAGCGGGAAATGGTCGGGGAGCTGTTTTTT. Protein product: CASRDQREMVGELFF.